The T cell receptor beta chain described here comes from a study of cytomegalovirus exposure and HLA in healthy donors. Study results and caveats: The authors enumerated roughly 160 TCR beta chains as linked to cytomegalovirus. What a later analysis showed was that several of the most significant clusters appeared linked to common viral pathogens.

Regarding this clone: Its antigen is as yet unknown.

13 Jbeta primers and 60 Vbeta primers were used for the PCR. Per the study methods: In a later analysis, some 80 million unique TCR beta chains included roughly 11 million shared by two or more donors. TCRdb keeps only in-frame clones here, not all; method: immunoSEQ multiplex PCR. Clone size and the V and J calls come from that table; the DNA yielded D and trimming. The sample records around 160,000 clones, around 68% being singletons. CDR1 and CDR2 from the germline V gene are LGHNA and YSLEER. V shed 0 bases and J 6 bases; nucleotides not matched to a gene: 2. This CDR3 comprises 16 residues. This receptor was obtained from a woman aged 40 to 49 in good health and CMV-seropositive. The rearrangement links TRBV4-3 to TRBJ2-1; TRBD2 matches 13 bases. The sequencing sample was made of PBMCs. CDR3 DNA sequence: TGCGCCAGCAGCCAAGATAGGACTAGCGGGAGCAATGAGCAGTTCTTC. Translating it yields CASSQDRTSGSNEQFF.